Below are 2 T cell receptor beta chains sequenced from a single sample in a study of cytomegalovirus exposure and HLA in healthy donors. With 60 Vbeta and 13 Jbeta primers, the PCR was carried out. Sequencing was performed with immunoSEQ multiplex PCR; in TCRdb, only in-frame clones are kept and a portion is missing. This sample contains around 100,000 clones. The specimen sequenced was PBMCs. Receptors originate from a man aged 25 to 40 in good health and CMV-seronegative.

V usage is TRBV19 and J usage is TRBJ2-7; possibly TRBD1 for D (6 bases). Trimming stripped 5 bases from V and 1 base from J, with 12 bases between. CDR3 size: 14 residues. From germline, CDR1 is LNHDA and CDR2 SQIVND (reference sequence). CDR3: CASSPLGQSYEQYF. The DNA of the CDR3 is TGTGCCAGTAGTCCCCTCGGACAGTCCTACGAGCAGTACTTC.

The chain links TRBV7-2 to TRBJ2-7, with 7 nucleotides matching TRBD1. Germline assignment: CDR1 SGHTA and CDR2 FQGNSA. J gave up 1 base and V 4 bases, and 13 bases lay outside the gene matches. The CDR3 loop spans 17 amino acids. Written as DNA, the CDR3 is TGTGCCAGCAGCTCCCCAACCCCGGGACAGCTTTCCTACGAGCAGTACTTC. Its protein is CASSSPTPGQLSYEQYF.